This is a list of T cell receptor beta chains from one sample in a study of control samples from healthy donors and cancer patients. Here immunoSEQ multiplex PCR was the method, and the copy in TCRdb shows in-frame clones only, minus some. The table shows about 63,000 clones, with around 87% occurring only once. Sequenced material: PBMCs. Source of these receptors: a woman aged 55-75 years with lung cancer. Each CDR3 is given with its conserved first and last residue. The D gene is left open where the match is weak. Only part of the rows carry a size: once, few, many, or a class if the clone is expanded.

j_call,d_call,clone_size,v_call,cdr3_nt,cdr3_aa
TRBJ1-2,-,-,TRBV28,TGTGCCAGCAGTTTAGACACCTCTGTCTATGGCTACACCTTC,CASSLDTSVYGYTF
TRBJ1-4,-,-,TRBV19,TGTGCCAGTAAGATTGGGCCGGTGGGCGAAAAACTGTTTTTT,CASKIGPVGEKLFF
TRBJ2-1,-,-,TRBV5-6,TGTGCCAGCAGCTTCTTGGATGAGCAGTTCTTC,CASSFLDEQFF
TRBJ1-1,TRBD1,-,TRBV5-1,TGCGCCAGCAGCACACAGGGGGCAAAAACTGAAGCTTTCTTT,CASSTQGAKTEAFF
TRBJ2-1,-,-,TRBV19,TGTGCCAGTAGTATAGCTATCGGACAGTACAATGAGCAGTTCTTC,CASSIAIGQYNEQFF
TRBJ2-1,-,-,TRBV2,TGTGCCAGCAGACTAAACACGCAGGGCTCCTACAATGAGCAGTTCTTC,CASRLNTQGSYNEQFF
TRBJ1-1,-,-,TRBV28,TGTGCCAGCAGACCCTTGGGGAGAGTGGAGGGGACTGAAGCTTTCTTT,CASRPLGRVEGTEAFF
TRBJ2-3,TRBD2,-,TRBV5-1,TGCGCCAGCAGCTTGGGCGGGGGGCAAGGCACAGATACGCAGTATTTT,CASSLGGGQGTDTQYF
TRBJ1-4,TRBD1,-,TRBV19,TGTGCCAGTAGTATCCAAGGACAGGAATATGAAAAACTGTTTTTT,CASSIQGQEYEKLFF
TRBJ2-5,-,-,TRBV6-1,TGTGCCAGCAGTGAAGCGGCTTGGGGAGAGACCCAGTACTTC,CASSEAAWGETQYF
TRBJ1-1,-,-,TRBV27,TGTGCCAGCAGCTCCCCGACGCGGGGACCTGGCACTGAAGCTTTCTTT,CASSSPTRGPGTEAFF
TRBJ1-1,-,once,TRBV2,TGTGCCAGCAGTGAAGACAGGGTTGAGAACACTGAAGCTTTCTTT,CASSEDRVENTEAFF
TRBJ2-3,-,once,TRBV3-1/TRBV3-2,TGTGCCAGCAGCCAAGTTTGGGGTAGCGCAGATACGCAGTATTTT,CASSQVWGSADTQYF
TRBJ2-7,TRBD1,-,TRBV7-9,TGTGCCAGCAGCCCGGACAGGGTTCGGTACGAGCAGTACTTC,CASSPDRVRYEQYF
TRBJ1-2,TRBD1,-,TRBV19,TGTGCCAGTAGTACGACAGGGGGCGATGGCTACACCTTC,CASSTTGGDGYTF
TRBJ1-6,-,-,TRBV6-5,TGTGCCAGCAGTTACTCCCAGCCCCTGAATTCACCCCTCCACTTT,CASSYSQPLNSPLHF
TRBJ2-7,-,-,TRBV4-1,TGCGCCAGCAGCTTCTCAGGGAACATCTACGAGCAGTACTTC,CASSFSGNIYEQYF
TRBJ2-3,TRBD2,-,TRBV30,TGTGCCTGGAGATTAGCGGGAGTGGTAGATACGCAGTATTTT,CAWRLAGVVDTQYF
TRBJ1-1,-,few,TRBV19,TGTGCCAGTAGTATAGGACAGAGCCTTTTCTCCCCCATGAACACTGAAGCTTTCTTT,CASSIGQSLFSPMNTEAFF
TRBJ2-3,-,-,TRBV5-1,TGCGCCAGCAGCGGTGTGAGCACAGATACGCAGTATTTT,CASSGVSTDTQYF
TRBJ2-1,-,-,TRBV2,TGTGCCAGCATTGACAATGAGCAGTTCTTC,CASIDNEQFF
TRBJ2-1,-,-,TRBV5-5,TGTGCCAGCAGTTTAACAGGGGAGGAAGAGCAGTTCTTC,CASSLTGEEEQFF
TRBJ1-5,-,-,TRBV6-2/TRBV6-3,TGTGCCAGCAGTTACAACCCTGCCCAGCCCCAGCATTTT,CASSYNPAQPQHF
TRBJ1-1,-,-,TRBV19,TGTGCCAGTAGCCTTTCGGGACTTCAGAACACTGAAGCTTTCTTT,CASSLSGLQNTEAFF
TRBJ1-2,-,-,TRBV7-8,TGTGCCAGCAGCTTAACAGGGAGCTATGGCTACACCTTC,CASSLTGSYGYTF
TRBJ1-1,TRBD1,medium-sized,TRBV2,TGTGCCAGCAGCGCCGCCCTGGACAGGGAAACTGAAGCTTTCTTT,CASSAALDRETEAFF
TRBJ1-5,-,-,TRBV15,TGTGCCACCAGCAGCGACCACGGGGGCTTGAGGAGTCAGCCCCAGCATTTT,CATSSDHGGLRSQPQHF
TRBJ1-2,-,-,TRBV6-6,TGTGCCAGCAGTTATGACAGATTCTATGGCTACACCTTC,CASSYDRFYGYTF
TRBJ2-7,-,-,TRBV5-8,TGTGCCAGCAGCCGTAAGGGGGAGACCTACGAGCAGTACTTC,CASSRKGETYEQYF
TRBJ1-1,-,-,TRBV15,TGTGCCACCAGCAGAGTAATGTACACTGAAGCTTTCTTT,CATSRVMYTEAFF
TRBJ1-1,-,-,TRBV5-4,TGTGCCAGCAGCTTTGGCACTGAAGCTTTCTTT,CASSFGTEAFF
TRBJ2-7,-,-,TRBV4-2,TGTGCCAGCAGCCGTCAGGGGCGGGGGACCTCCTACGAGCAGTACTTC,CASSRQGRGTSYEQYF
TRBJ2-1,-,-,TRBV7-3,TGTGCCAGCAGCTCACCGGGAGTCTACAATGAGCAGTTCTTC,CASSSPGVYNEQFF
TRBJ2-2,-,-,TRBV5-1,TGCGCCAGCAGCTTGGATGGCAGGGCGAACACCGGGGAGCTGTTTTTT,CASSLDGRANTGELFF
TRBJ2-3,-,-,TRBV18,TGTGCCAGCTCACCCCAGAGCGACACAGATACGCAGTATTTT,CASSPQSDTDTQYF
TRBJ1-2,TRBD1,-,TRBV10-3,TGTGCCATCAGTGCGGGACAGGGAGATGGCTACACCTTC,CAISAGQGDGYTF
TRBJ1-1,-,-,TRBV12-3/TRBV12-4,TGTGCCAGCAGACTACAAAGTAAAGCTTTCTTT,CASRLQSKAFF
TRBJ1-4,TRBD1,-,TRBV7-8,TGTGCCAGCAGGCGGGACAGGGCCAATGAAAAACTGTTTTTT,CASRRDRANEKLFF
TRBJ2-3,-,-,TRBV7-3,TGTGCCAGCAGCCAAGGGGCAGCTAGCACAGATACGCAGTATTTT,CASSQGAASTDTQYF
TRBJ2-2,-,-,TRBV6-5,TGTGCCAGCAGTAGGCTTTCTGGGACCGGGGAGCTGTTTTTT,CASSRLSGTGELFF
TRBJ2-7,-,-,TRBV2,TGTGCCAGCAGTGAAAGCTCCTACGAGCAGTACTTC,CASSESSYEQYF
TRBJ2-5,-,-,TRBV5-1,TGCGCCAGCAGCTCCATGCCAGCGGAGACCCAGTACTTC,CASSSMPAETQYF
TRBJ1-1,-,-,TRBV13,TGTGCCAGCAGCCGCGGACACCTCAACACTGAAGCTTTCTTT,CASSRGHLNTEAFF
TRBJ1-5,TRBD1,few,TRBV19,TGTGCCAGTAGACAGGGGGTCGGTCAGCCCCAGCATTTT,CASRQGVGQPQHF
TRBJ2-2,-,-,TRBV6-5,TGTGCCGCTAGGACAGACAACACCGGGGAGCTGTTTTTT,CAARTDNTGELFF
TRBJ2-3,TRBD2,-,TRBV7-3,TGTGCCAGCAGCCACAGACTAGCGGGGGGGCGGGCAGATACGCAGTATTTT,CASSHRLAGGRADTQYF
TRBJ2-7,TRBD1,-,TRBV11-2,TGTGCCAGCAGCTTGGACAGGGTCTACGAGCAGTACTTC,CASSLDRVYEQYF
TRBJ2-1,TRBD1,-,TRBV11-2,TGTGCCAGCAGCCCAGGACAGGGGCGAAATGAGCAGTTCTTC,CASSPGQGRNEQFF
TRBJ2-1,-,-,TRBV12-2,TGTGCAAGTCGCTTCCCCCTCCGGGACACAAATTGGGCCAATGAGCAGTTCTTC,CASRFPLRDTNWANEQFF
TRBJ1-6,-,-,TRBV7-6,TGTGCCAGCAGCTACTCCAGCCCTTCAATGGATCCACCCCTCCACTTT,CASSYSSPSMDPPLHF
TRBJ1-2,-,-,TRBV11-2,TGTGCCAGCAGCTTAGAGGCCGGCGTCAACTATGGCTACACCTTC,CASSLEAGVNYGYTF
TRBJ2-3,-,-,TRBV18,TGTGCCAGCTCACAAATTTCGGGCACAGATACGCAGTATTTT,CASSQISGTDTQYF
TRBJ1-5,-,-,TRBV19,TGTGCCAGTAGTATAGTAACCAGGTATAGCAATCAGCCCCAGCATTTT,CASSIVTRYSNQPQHF
TRBJ1-5,-,-,TRBV15,TGTGCCACCAGCAGAGATAAAGGGCATAATCAGCCCCAGCATTTT,CATSRDKGHNQPQHF
TRBJ2-4,-,-,TRBV6-2/TRBV6-3,TGTGCCAGCAGTAGCGGAAACAAAAACATTCAGTACTTC,CASSSGNKNIQYF
TRBJ1-5,TRBD1,-,TRBV4-2,TGTGCCAGCAGCCAAGAGGGACAGGAGCGCGGCAATCAGCCCCAGCATTTT,CASSQEGQERGNQPQHF
TRBJ1-3,-,-,TRBV5-1,TGCGCCAGCAGCACCGGGGGAGCCGGAAACACCATATATTTT,CASSTGGAGNTIYF
TRBJ2-3,-,-,TRBV19,TGTGCCAGTAGTATTTCGAATACGCAGTATTTT,CASSISNTQYF
TRBJ1-2,-,-,TRBV10-3,TGTGCCATCACTAACGGGTCCTACTATGGCTACACCTTC,CAITNGSYYGYTF
TRBJ1-1,-,-,TRBV29-1,TGCAGCGTTGAAATTCCGCAGGGGTGGAACACTGAAGCTTTCTTT,CSVEIPQGWNTEAFF